Following are 3 T cell receptor beta chains from one sample sequenced in a study of shared clonotypes between healthy human individuals. Clones were read by immunoSEQ multiplex PCR, and TCRdb kept only the in-frame ones, dropping some. The sample lists about 2 million clones, around 95% occurring once. The specimen was naive CD4+ T cells sorted from blood. Subset here: CD45RA+ positively selected. Receptor source: a man aged 18 to 29 in good health.

This clone was observed once. This chain uses TRBV6-5 with TRBJ2-7; 11 nucleotides line up with TRBD2. The CDR3 is 16 amino acids. The trim removed 0 bases at V and 4 bases at J, leaving 5 bases unmatched. CDR1 and CDR2 (germline): MNHEY, SVGAGI. CDR3 in amino acids: CASSYSTSGGKYEQYF. Here the CDR3 DNA reads TGTGCCAGCAGTTACTCTACTAGCGGGGGAAAGTACGAGCAGTACTTC.

CDR3 region: CATAGTSKTVGETQYF. CDR3 sequence (DNA): TGTGCCACCGCCGGGACTAGCAAAACTGTGGGAGAGACCCAGTACTTC. The chain links TRBV10-3 to TRBJ2-5, with TRBD2 matching over 9 bases. The CDR3 sequence is 16 residues long. Losses at the gene ends were 10 bases for V and 4 bases for J; bases not matched to a gene: 16. Germline CDR1 ENHRY, CDR2 SYGVKD.

This clone has just one count. The genes are TRBV19 and TRBJ2-5; D is undetermined. Trimming took 6 bases from V and 1 from J, leaving 9 bases between them. The CDR3 is made up of 13 amino acids. The germline CDR1 and CDR2 sequences are LNHDA and SQIVND (reference sequence). CDR3 DNA sequence: TGTGCCAGTAGAGGTACGCTCCAAGAGACCCAGTACTTC. Amino acids: CASRGTLQETQYF.